Each of the 29 T cell receptor beta chains below was sequenced from the same sample in a study of blood T cell repertoires in COVID-19. TCRdb's copy holds only in-frame clones and misses some; the assay was immunoSEQ multiplex PCR. The sample records approximately 220,000 clones, roughly 84% being singletons. Material: peripheral blood. These receptors originate from a man aged 45-65 years who had recovered from COVID-19.

The chain employs TRBV7-9 and TRBJ1-4, with a weak D call TRBD1 (6 bases). CDR1 is SEHNR and CDR2 is FQNEAQ in the germline V gene (reference sequence). The ends were cut back, 5 bases at V and 2 bases at J, with 12 bases in the middle. The CDR3 sequence is 15 residues long. This CDR3 reads CASSPTRGTNEKLFF. The CDR3 DNA reads TGTGCCAGCAGCCCTACCAGGGGTACTAATGAAAAACTGTTTTTT.

The chain recombines TRBV6-5 with TRBJ2-7; 7 nucleotides match TRBD2. This CDR3 has 14 residues. Looked up from germline, CDR1 is MNHEY and CDR2 is SVGAGI. CDR3 sequence: CASRSRGRVYEQYF. DNA for the CDR3: TGTGCTAGCCGCTCGCGCGGGAGAGTCTACGAGCAGTACTTC.

The J gene is TRBJ1-6, the V gene TRBV7-2; 8 nucleotides align to TRBD1. Germline V gives CDR1 SGHTA, CDR2 FQGNSA. The CDR3 loop spans 15 amino acids. J lost 4 bases, V lost 5 bases, and 4 bases had no gene match. CDR3 sequence (DNA): TGTGCCAGCAGCACTCGGACAGGGTATAATTCACCCCTCCACTTT. This sequence encodes CASSTRTGYNSPLHF. Based on the CDR3 plus reference TRBV7-2 and TRBJ1-6, the full variable domain is GAGVSQSPSNKVTEKGKDVELRCDPISGHTALYWYRQSLGQGLEFLIYFQGNSAPDKSGLPSDRFSAERTGGSVSTLTIQRTQQEDSAVYLCASSTRTGYNSPLHFGNGTRLTVT.

The DNA for the CDR3 is TGCGCCAGCAGCTTGGACCGATCGACAGGGGGTTCCACTGAAGCTTTCTTT. Amino acids: CASSLDRSTGGSTEAFF. This chain connects TRBV5-1 to TRBJ1-1; 9 bases align to TRBD1. J lost 4 bases, V lost 0 bases, and 10 bases had no gene match. Germline V gene data show CDR1 as SGHRS and CDR2 as YFSETQ. This CDR3 comprises 17 residues. Filled out from reference TRBV5-1 and TRBJ1-1, the complete variable domain reads KAGVTQTPRYLIKTRGQQVTLSCSPISGHRSVSWYQQTPGQGLQFLFEYFSETQRNKGNFPGRFSGRQFSNSRSEMNVSTLELGDSALYLCASSLDRSTGGSTEAFFGQGTRLTVV.

The chain uses TRBV3-1 (or the pseudogene TRBV3-2) and TRBJ1-2; 8 bases line up with TRBD1. With 1 base clipped from V and 5 bases from J, the junction kept 6 bases outside the gene matches. CDR1 is LGHDT, CDR2 YNNKEL, per germline (reference sequence). The CDR3 is 15 amino acids. The CDR3 DNA reads as TGTGCCAGCAGCCAAGTAGGACAGGGAAGATATGGCTACACCTTC. Translation gives CASSQVGQGRYGYTF.

This clone showed up just a few times. This chain connects TRBV27 to TRBJ1-2; D perhaps matches TRBD1 (6 bases). The CDR3 runs to 15 residues. Germline CDR1 reads MNHEY; CDR2 reads SMNVEV (reference sequence). The V end lost 0 bases, the J end lost 4 bases, and 12 bases lay between the germline ends. The CDR3 here is CASSLSPTGSYGYTF. In DNA, the CDR3 is TGTGCCAGCAGTTTATCCCCGACAGGATCCTATGGCTACACCTTC.

The rearrangement joins TRBV7-2 to TRBJ2-3; D remains unclear. This CDR3 region has 13 residues. Trimming pared 2 bases from V and 2 bases from J, leaving 5 bases between. Per germline, CDR1 SGHTA and CDR2 FQGNSA. The CDR3 bases are TGTGCCAGCAGCTTACAGGTCACAGATACGCAGTATTTT. Its translation is CASSLQVTDTQYF.

The chain couples TRBV28 to TRBJ1-2, with TRBD1 identical over 7 bases. Germline V gives CDR1 MDHEN, CDR2 SYDVKM. The V gene end was trimmed by 6 bases and the J gene end by 5 bases; junction bases not matched to a gene: 9. This CDR3 has 14 amino acids. DNA for the CDR3: TGTGCCAGCAGAGCCCCGGACAGGATATATGGCTACACCTTC. Protein sequence: CASRAPDRIYGYTF.

CDR3 nucleotides: TGTGCCAGCAGCTTAGAGTATCCGGGACAGGGCTTATCACCCCTCCACTTT. Translated: CASSLEYPGQGLSPLHF. The genes are TRBV7-2 and TRBJ1-6, with 9 bases identical to TRBD1. Per the germline V gene, CDR1 is SGHTA and CDR2 is FQGNSA. V lost 1 base and J lost 10; bases outside the gene matches: 11. The CDR3 loop spans 17 amino acids. Together with reference TRBV7-2 and TRBJ1-6, the CDR3 gives the full variable domain: GAGVSQSPSNKVTEKGKDVELRCDPISGHTALYWYRQSLGQGLEFLIYFQGNSAPDKSGLPSDRFSAERTGGSVSTLTIQRTQQEDSAVYLCASSLEYPGQGLSPLHFGNGTRLTVT.

The chain uses TRBV30 and TRBJ2-7; D perhaps matches TRBD2 (7 bases). The germline V and J ends were trimmed by 4 bases and 2 bases, with 15 bases remaining between them. CDR3 length: 14 residues. CDR1 and CDR2 (germline): GTSNPN, SVGIG (reference sequence). CDR3 DNA sequence: TGTGCCTGGAAGTTCCCGGGGGGCCCCTACGAGCAGTACTTC. Amino acids: CAWKFPGGPYEQYF.

This chain joins TRBV3-1 (or the pseudogene TRBV3-2) and TRBJ2-1; 8 nucleotides align to TRBD2. Germline V gives CDR1 LGHDT, CDR2 YNNKEL (reference sequence). V shed 4 bases and J 3 bases; nucleotides not matched to a gene: 2. The CDR3 is made up of 14 amino acids. The CDR3 protein is CASSLREGYNEQFF. The CDR3 DNA reads as TGTGCCAGCAGCCTCCGGGAGGGCTACAATGAGCAGTTCTTC.

V is TRBV19 and J is TRBJ1-3; possibly TRBD1 for D (5 bases). V lost 5 bases to trimming and J lost 2 bases, with 10 bases between them. The CDR3 has 14 residues. Germline lookup yields CDR1 LNHDA and CDR2 SQIVND (reference sequence). This CDR3 is CASSSGGAGNTIYF. The CDR3 DNA sequence: TGTGCCAGTAGTTCCGGGGGTGCTGGAAACACCATATATTTT.

The genes are TRBV28 and TRBJ2-7; 8 nucleotides match TRBD1. The V and J ends lost 5 bases and 6 bases, in that order; junction bases with no gene match: 9. The CDR3 covers 14 residues. Germline V gene sequence: CDR1 MDHEN, CDR2 SYDVKM. CDR3 protein: CASSTRTGSLEQYF. The CDR3 DNA reads TGTGCCAGCAGTACCCGGACAGGGAGCCTCGAGCAGTACTTC.

V is TRBV5-1 and J is TRBJ1-4; no clear D. Germline V CDR1 and CDR2: SGHRS, YFSETQ. Trimming shortened V by 4 bases and J by 0 bases, and 13 bases separated the two germline ends. This CDR3 has 16 amino acids. This chain's CDR3 is CASSRYSTATNEKLFF. In DNA form, the CDR3 reads TGCGCCAGCAGCCGGTACTCTACTGCAACTAATGAAAAACTGTTTTTT. The entire variable domain, with the rest obtained from reference TRBV5-1 and TRBJ1-4, is as follows: KAGVTQTPRYLIKTRGQQVTLSCSPISGHRSVSWYQQTPGQGLQFLFEYFSETQRNKGNFPGRFSGRQFSNSRSEMNVSTLELGDSALYLCASSRYSTATNEKLFFGSGTQLSVL.

V and J are TRBV9 and TRBJ1-2; 12 bases map to TRBD1. V trimming: 4 bases; J trimming: 7 bases; junction bases outside the gene matches: 5. From germline, CDR1 is SGDLS and CDR2 YYNGEE. The CDR3 totals 14 residues. The CDR3 nucleotides read TGTGCCAGCAGCCCGGGACAGGGGGCCGGTGGCTACACCTTC. It codes for CASSPGQGAGGYTF. The full variable domain, with the rest looked up from reference TRBV9 and TRBJ1-2, is DSGVTQTPKHLITATGQRVTLRCSPRSGDLSVYWYQQSLDQGLQFLIQYYNGEERAKGNILERFSAQQFPDLHSELNLSSLELGDSALYFCASSPGQGAGGYTFGSGTRLTVV.

The rearrangement links TRBV30 to TRBJ2-1; D possibly corresponds to TRBD1 (6 bases). Germline V gene sequence: CDR1 GTSNPN, CDR2 SVGIG (reference sequence). This CDR3 region has 12 residues. The ends were cut back, 4 bases at V and 8 bases at J, with 12 bases in the middle. The CDR3 DNA is TGTGCCTGGAACACAGGGTCCCATGAGCAGTTCTTC. Translated, it gives CAWNTGSHEQFF.

The rearrangement links TRBV29-1 to TRBJ1-1; possibly TRBD1 for D (6 bases). The CDR3 is 11 amino acids. Per the germline V gene, CDR1 is SQVTM and CDR2 is ANQGSEA. The ends were cut back, 6 bases at V and 9 bases at J, with 14 bases in the middle. The DNA of the CDR3 is TGCAGCGTACGTACAGGGTTGAAAGCTTTCTTT. Its translation: CSVRTGLKAFF. Based on the CDR3 plus reference TRBV29-1 and TRBJ1-1, the full variable domain is SAVISQKPSRDICQRGTSLTIQCQVDSQVTMMFWYRQQPGQSLTLIATANQGSEATYESGFVIDKFPISRPNLTFSTLTVSNMSPEDSSIYLCSVRTGLKAFFGQGTRLTVV.

J is TRBJ2-7 and V is TRBV6-4; TRBD2 matches at 8 bases. The J segment lost 2 bases and the V segment lost 2 bases, leaving 11 bases of the junction unmatched. Germline V lookup: CDR1 MRHNA, CDR2 SNTAGT. CDR3 length: 17 amino acids. The CDR3 loop reads CASSDPETGTRTYEQYF. In nucleotides, the CDR3 is TGTGCCAGCAGTGACCCAGAAACCGGGACTAGGACCTACGAGCAGTACTTC.

This clone was counted only a few times. The V and J genes are TRBV2 and TRBJ1-3; 10 bases are shared with TRBD1. Germline V gives CDR1 SNHLY, CDR2 FYNNEI. Trimming at V came to 4 bases and at J to 4 bases, leaving 19 bases not matched to a gene. The CDR3 covers 20 residues. This CDR3 is CASSGPGRDRGMGVGNTIYF. The CDR3 coding sequence is TGTGCCAGCAGTGGCCCGGGCCGGGACAGGGGCATGGGAGTCGGAAACACCATATATTTT.

The J gene is TRBJ2-5, the V gene TRBV2, with 10 bases that match TRBD2. After removal of 7 bases from V and 7 bases from J, the junction contained 6 bases not matched to a gene. The CDR3 totals 13 residues. Germline CDR1 SNHLY, CDR2 FYNNEI. CDR3 nucleotide sequence: TGTGCCAGCAACAAGATAGCGGGAGGGACCCAGTACTTC. Translation: CASNKIAGGTQYF. Drawing the rest from reference TRBV2 and TRBJ2-5, the complete variable domain is EPEVTQTPSHQVTQMGQEVILRCVPISNHLYFYWYRQILGQKVEFLVSFYNNEISEKSEIFDDQFSVERPDGSNFTLKIRSTKLEDSAMYFCASNKIAGGTQYFGPGTRLLVL.

This clone was seen once. The chain combines TRBV30 with TRBJ1-2, with a weak D call TRBD1 (5 bases). V was shortened by 7 bases and J by 2 bases, with 14 bases between the two germline ends. Germline loops: CDR1 GTSNPN, CDR2 SVGIG (reference sequence). The CDR3 has 13 residues. CDR3 sequence (DNA): TGTGCCTCCAACAGGCGACGAAACTATGGCTACACCTTC. Translated: CASNRRRNYGYTF.

This chain uses TRBV6-5 with TRBJ1-1, with 7 bases matching TRBD1. With 6 bases clipped from V and 10 bases from J, the junction kept 5 bases outside the gene matches. This CDR3 is 11 amino acids long. Germline assignment: CDR1 MNHEY and CDR2 SVGAGI. CDR3 in amino acids: CASSRGAVAFF. The CDR3 nucleotides are TGTGCCAGCAGCAGGGGGGCTGTAGCTTTCTTT.

V is TRBV19 and J is TRBJ1-5; the match to TRBD1 covers 8 bases. From germline, CDR1 is LNHDA and CDR2 SQIVND (reference sequence). With 6 bases clipped from V and 0 bases from J, the junction kept 4 bases outside the gene matches. The CDR3 has 15 amino acids. DNA for the CDR3: TGTGCCAGTAGGGACAGGGATTATAGCAATCAGCCCCAGCATTTT. Amino acids: CASRDRDYSNQPQHF.

The chain employs TRBV19 and TRBJ2-1, with 15 positions matching TRBD2. The ends lost 2 bases at V and 7 bases at J; junction bases unmatched: 15. The CDR3 length is 20 residues. The germline CDR1 and CDR2 sequences are LNHDA and SQIVND (reference sequence). CDR3 region: CASSIRGLAGGFFSRNEQFF. The CDR3 bases are TGTGCCAGTAGTATACGGGGACTAGCGGGAGGCTTTTTCTCACGGAATGAGCAGTTCTTC.

This clone was detected once. The chain is built from TRBV27 and TRBJ2-1, with 7 bases identical to TRBD1. The CDR3 sequence is 13 residues long. Germline values: CDR1 MNHEY, CDR2 SMNVEV (reference sequence). The trim removed 4 bases at V and 6 bases at J, leaving 3 bases unmatched. CDR3 sequence reads: CASSSDRVNEQFF. Here the CDR3 DNA reads TGTGCCAGCAGTTCCGACAGGGTCAATGAGCAGTTCTTC.

To note about this clone: The sample contains more than one DNA sequence encoding this CDR3. The chain combines TRBV11-2 with TRBJ2-1; TRBD2 matches 7 bases. The germline gives CDR1 SGHAT, CDR2 FQNNGV. V shed 0 bases and J 7 bases; nucleotides not matched to a gene: 9. This CDR3 region has 16 residues. The CDR3 DNA reads TGTGCCAGCAGCTTAGACAGGGCTTGGGGGGGTAATGAGCAGTTCTTC. Translation gives CASSLDRAWGGNEQFF.

This clone turned up a few times. The chain carries TRBV7-2 and TRBJ1-1; D not certain. This CDR3 is 13 amino acids long. Germline V gene lookup returns CDR1 SGHTA and CDR2 FQGNSA. V dropped 1 base and J dropped 11 bases, with 14 bases sitting between them. The CDR3 DNA reads as TGTGCCAGCAGCTTAGGCGGCGCCCGAATGGCTTTCTTT. Translated, it gives CASSLGGARMAFF.

This clone was picked up one time. The chain recombines TRBV16 with TRBJ2-3; D is perhaps TRBD2 (6 bases). The germline V gene encodes CDR1 KGHSY and CDR2 FQNENV. CDR3 length: 14 amino acids. Trimming took off 0 bases at V and 4 bases at J, with 8 bases between the two ends. CDR3 loop: CASSQSGEADTQYF. The DNA for the CDR3 is TGTGCCAGCAGCCAATCGGGGGAGGCAGATACGCAGTATTTT.

This chain links TRBV28 with TRBJ1-5; 9 bases line up with TRBD1. V shed 5 bases, J shed 4 bases, and the junction held 12 bases outside the gene matches. Germline lookup yields CDR1 MDHEN and CDR2 SYDVKM. This CDR3 has 17 residues. CDR3 bases: TGTGCCAGCAGTCCACCGATACGGGACAGGGTGAATCAGCCCCAGCATTTT. Translated: CASSPPIRDRVNQPQHF. Based on the CDR3 plus reference TRBV28 and TRBJ1-5, the full variable domain is DVKVTQSSRYLVKRTGEKVFLECVQDMDHENMFWYRQDPGLGLRLIYFSYDVKMKEKGDIPEGYSVSREKKERFSLILESASTNQTSMYLCASSPPIRDRVNQPQHFGDGTRLSIL.